This TCR beta chain was found in a study of regulatory T cells in long-lasting Graves disease. In building TCR beta libraries, iRepertoire HTBI primers were used together with Arm-PCR of CDR3 regions. Study processing details: Looking across samples, the authors found some 60 TRBV and 14 to 15 TRBJ segments. TCRdb re-derived calls from the multiplex PCR reads in MiXCR, one entry per CDR3 protein. The authors' filters were not applied to this entry. The data hold about 470,000 distinct CDR3 sequences, with more than 20% observed a single time. Study-wide points: Shared public clonotypes totalled 2,500 to 3,500 in persistent patients, compared with about 960 in new patients. There was favoring of TRBV28, TRBJ1-2 and TRBJ2-5 in persistent disease.

The germline CDR1 and CDR2 sequences are MDHEN and SYDVKM. V lost 5 bases to trimming and J lost 6 bases, with 22 bases between them. This CDR3 region has 16 residues. This clonotype was counted at least ten times. The antigen remains unidentified. Time point meaning: persistent/refractory GD, antithyroid drugs over 5 years with positive TRAb. PBMC-derived RNA was used for the TCR library. This sequence was found in a female donor with Graves disease. The V gene is TRBV28, the J gene TRBJ1-1; D is undetermined. Sequenced material: peripheral blood mononuclear cells (PBMCs), taken when the disease was refractory, from a patient treated with antithyroid drugs. The chain's CDR3 is CASSPTARTRDSEAFF. The CDR3 DNA reads as TGTGCCAGCAGTCCTACGGCTCGGACGCGGGATTCTGAAGCTTTCTTT.